These 2 T cell receptor beta chains originate from one sample sequenced in a study of T cell responses to AZD1222 COVID-19 vaccine. Sequencing was performed with immunoSEQ multiplex PCR; in TCRdb, only in-frame clones are kept and a portion is missing. The data show some 86,000 clones, 90% seen once. Sequencing was performed on peripheral blood, taken 28 days after the second AZD1222 dose. These receptors were taken from an adult who received the AZD1222 COVID-19 vaccine.

The rearrangement uses TRBV30 and TRBJ1-6; 7 positions agree with TRBD1. After removal of 0 bases from V and 7 bases from J, the junction contained 6 bases not matched to a gene. The length of the CDR3 is 15 residues. Germline-derived CDR1 and CDR2 are GTSNPN and SVGIG (reference sequence). The CDR3 loop is CAWSVRQGQNSPLHF. The DNA of the CDR3 is TGTGCCTGGAGTGTACGACAGGGTCAGAATTCACCCCTCCACTTT. Combining the CDR3 with reference TRBV30 and TRBJ1-6 gives the whole variable domain SQTIHQWPATLVQPVGSPLSLECTVEGTSNPNLYWYRQAAGRGLQLLFYSVGIGQISSEVPQNLSASRPQDRQFILSSKKLLLSDSGFYLCAWSVRQGQNSPLHFGNGTRLTVT.

J is TRBJ1-4 and V is TRBV10-2; 11 bases agree with TRBD1. CDR1 is WSHSY and CDR2 is SAAADI in the germline V gene. V was clipped by 3 bases and J by 7 bases; unmatched bases: 10. This CDR3 contains 17 residues. The CDR3 sequence: CASSDRGTGGLGEKLFF. In DNA, the CDR3 is TGCGCCAGCAGTGACCGCGGGACAGGGGGTCTTGGTGAAAAACTGTTTTTT.